The 16 T cell receptor beta chains given below trace back to one sample, sequenced in a study of T cells after posttransplantation cyclophosphamide (dated by TCRdb to the mid-2010s). Library prep was done by the immunoSEQ multiplex PCR assay. TCRdb re-hosts the immuneACCESS table, in-frame sequences only. Its copies lack some clones; in the studies checked, an unresolved V gene accounts for under half of them, and the cause for the rest is not known. The sample table contains fewer than 20,000 clones; only one count was recorded for roughly nine tenths of them. 0.5% to 0.55% of the sample belongs to the ten largest clones. In the paper's terms, the treatment or condition label means: high-dose cyclophosphamide on days +3 and +4 as single-agent GVHD prophylaxis. PTCy patients received busulfan and fludarabine conditioning, a related or unrelated marrow graft, and cyclophosphamide on days +3 and +4.

This specimen was CD4+ T cells sorted from blood, taken after allogeneic stem cell transplant with posttransplant cyclophosphamide. The receptors were gathered from a male patient aged 55 to 70 who received an allogeneic stem cell transplant from a related donor and was CMV-positive. A transplant means some T cells may be of graft donor rather than patient origin.

The chain employs TRBV5-6 and TRBJ1-4, with 7 bases that match TRBD1. This CDR3 contains 14 residues. From germline, CDR1 is SGHDT and CDR2 YYEEEE. J was trimmed by 10 bases and V by 0 bases; bases with no gene match: 6. In nucleotides, the CDR3 is TGTGCCAGCAGCTTGGGAAACAGGGGAGGAAAACTGTTTTTT. Its protein product is CASSLGNRGGKLFF.

As to this clone: A junction boundary mismatches the germline segment, possibly from a read error. The chain recombines TRBV28 with TRBJ2-3; the match to TRBD1 covers 7 bases. Germline lookup yields CDR1 MDHEN and CDR2 SYDVKM. This CDR3 contains 17 residues. CDR3 DNA sequence: TGTACCAGCAGTTTAGTTGGACAGGCCCACCTGACAGATACGCAGTATTTT. Encoded protein: CTSSLVGQAHLTDTQYF.

This chain uses TRBV30 with TRBJ2-5, with TRBD2 identical over 10 bases. V gave up 5 bases and J gave up 5 bases; unmatched junction bases: 5. The CDR3 covers 13 residues. The V gene's germline CDR1 is GTSNPN and CDR2 SVGIG (reference sequence). The CDR3 DNA reads TGTGCCTGGGCTAGCGGGGGAGGGGAGACCCAGTACTTC. This codes for CAWASGGGETQYF. Looking up the rest from reference TRBV30 and TRBJ2-5 gives the full variable domain: SQTIHQWPATLVQPVGSPLSLECTVEGTSNPNLYWYRQAAGRGLQLLFYSVGIGQISSEVPQNLSASRPQDRQFILSSKKLLLSDSGFYLCAWASGGGETQYFGPGTRLLVL.

This chain uses TRBV7-9 with TRBJ1-5; the match to TRBD1 covers 7 bases. The CDR3 is 14 residues long. CDR1 is SEHNR and CDR2 is FQNEAQ in the germline V gene (reference sequence). With V trimmed by 3 bases and J by 7 bases, 6 bases remained unmatched. The CDR3 reads CASSLGQGGQPQHF. CDR3 coding DNA: TGTGCCAGCAGCTTGGGGCAGGGGGGACAGCCCCAGCATTTT.

This rearrangement joins TRBV9 to TRBJ2-1, with D tentatively TRBD2 (6 bases). The CDR3 totals 15 residues. Germline V lookup: CDR1 SGDLS, CDR2 YYNGEE. The V and J ends lost 0 bases and 8 bases respectively, with 15 bases between them. CDR3: CASSVDPGDGYEQFF. In DNA form, the CDR3 reads TGTGCCAGCAGCGTAGACCCGGGGGACGGGTATGAGCAGTTCTTC.

The chain joins TRBV7-2 to TRBJ1-5; D possibly corresponds to TRBD1 (5 bases). Trimming cost V 1 base and J 5 bases, with 15 bases left between them. There are 16 residues in the CDR3. Germline CDR1 and CDR2: SGHTA and FQGNSA. The CDR3 loop reads CASSLVGGVRDQPQHF. In nucleotides, the CDR3 is TGTGCCAGCAGCTTAGTGGGGGGTGTAAGGGATCAGCCCCAGCATTTT.

V gene TRBV7-3 combines with J gene TRBJ1-5; weak D call: TRBD1 (5 bases). The CDR3 runs to 13 residues. V shed 2 bases and J shed 6 bases, with 8 bases lying between them. Germline-derived CDR1 and CDR2 are SGHTA and FQGTGA. The CDR3 reads CASSLGAGQPQHF. CDR3 DNA sequence: TGTGCCAGCAGCTTAGGGGCTGGTCAGCCCCAGCATTTT.

The rearrangement links TRBV6-5 to TRBJ1-1; no firm D call. V lost 6 bases and J 5 bases, leaving 16 bases between the germline ends. Germline V gene lookup returns CDR1 MNHEY and CDR2 SVGAGI. The CDR3 loop spans 14 amino acids. CDR3 sequence: CASSPGVRRTEAFF. The CDR3 DNA reads as TGTGCCAGCAGCCCCGGGGTTCGGAGGACTGAAGCTTTCTTT.

This clone was counted a single time. The J gene is TRBJ1-1, the V gene TRBV5-1, with a tentative D call TRBD1 (6 bases). Trimming took off 4 bases at V and 6 bases at J, with 10 bases between the two ends. Germline CDR1 SGHRS, CDR2 YFSETQ. The CDR3 length is 12 residues. CDR3 residues: CASSVQGSEAFF. The CDR3 DNA follows: TGCGCCAGCAGCGTACAGGGTTCTGAAGCTTTCTTT.

The chain couples TRBV4-1 to TRBJ2-5; 16 bases map to TRBD2. The germline V gene encodes CDR1 MGHRA and CDR2 YSYEKL. The ends lost 3 bases at V and 0 bases at J; junction bases unmatched: 7. The CDR3 sequence is 19 residues long. The CDR3 DNA reads TGCGCCAGCAGCCATCCGGGACTAGCGGGGGGGCCGTACCAAGAGACCCAGTACTTC. This sequence encodes CASSHPGLAGGPYQETQYF.

The chain uses TRBV9 and TRBJ1-2; 8 bases line up with TRBD1. The junction had 5 bases not matched to a gene; V was cut back by 0 bases and J by 4 bases. Germline CDR1 is SGDLS and CDR2 is YYNGEE. The CDR3 extends over 15 amino acids. The CDR3 DNA is TGTGCCAGCAGCGTAGCGGACAGGGCAAGCTATGGCTACACCTTC. Its protein product is CASSVADRASYGYTF.

The chain combines TRBV20-1 with TRBJ2-3; D unresolved. CDR3 size: 11 residues. Per the germline V gene, CDR1 is DFQATT and CDR2 is SNEGSKA (reference sequence). Trimming removed 3 bases at V and 6 bases at J, with 7 bases between. The chain's CDR3 is CSASNQDTQYF. In DNA, the CDR3 is TGCAGTGCTAGTAATCAGGATACGCAGTATTTT.

This clone has just a few counts. The chain joins TRBV7-2 to TRBJ2-5, with 13 nucleotides matching TRBD2. The germline CDR1 and CDR2 sequences are SGHTA and FQGNSA. V lost 4 bases, J lost 7 bases, and 15 bases stayed unmatched. The CDR3 length is 18 residues. The CDR3 nucleotides are TGTGCCAGCAGCTCCAGGACTAGCGGGGGCTCTCGAGGGGGGACCCAGTACTTC. This encodes CASSSRTSGGSRGGTQYF.

The genes are TRBV2 and TRBJ2-1, with D tentatively TRBD2 (7 bases). Germline CDR1 SNHLY, CDR2 FYNNEI. V lost 6 bases and J 8 bases, leaving 14 bases between the germline ends. This CDR3 contains 13 residues. The CDR3 spells CASRGGPYDEQFF. CDR3 in DNA: TGTGCCAGCAGGGGGGGGCCTTACGATGAGCAGTTCTTC.

The rearrangement links TRBV29-1 to TRBJ2-7, with 8 bases aligning to TRBD1. The V gene end was trimmed by 2 bases and the J gene end by 5 bases; junction bases not matched to a gene: 8. Per the germline V gene, CDR1 is SQVTM and CDR2 is ANQGSEA. The CDR3 is made up of 14 amino acids. Here the CDR3 DNA reads TGCAGCGTTGAAAGGGGGGCAGGGGGCAACGAGCAGTACTTC. It yields the protein CSVERGAGGNEQYF.

The V call is TRBV7-8, the J call TRBJ1-4, with 7 bases fitting TRBD1. Per the germline V gene, CDR1 is SGHVS and CDR2 is FQNEAQ. The CDR3 covers 15 residues. V trimming: 2 bases; J trimming: 5 bases; junction bases outside the gene matches: 5. The CDR3 DNA sequence: TGTGCCAGCAGCTTATTTGGGACAGAGAATGAAAAACTGTTTTTT. Translation gives CASSLFGTENEKLFF. Supplemented by reference TRBV7-8 and TRBJ1-4, the full variable domain reads GAGVSQSPRYKVAKRGQDVALRCDPISGHVSLFWYQQALGQGPEFLTYFQNEAQLDKSGLPSDRFFAERPEGSVSTLKIQRTQQEDSAVYLCASSLFGTENEKLFFGSGTQLSVL.